The 14 T cell receptor beta chains reported below all come from one sample, sequenced in a study of T cell responses to AZD1222 COVID-19 vaccine. Clones were sequenced by immunoSEQ multiplex PCR, and TCRdb holds only the in-frame ones, with some missing. The sample shows approximately 170,000 clones, approximately 90% of them seen only once. This material consisted of peripheral blood, taken on day 0 of AZD1222 vaccination. Receptors originate from an adult in good health.

This sequence joins TRBV7-3 and TRBJ1-3, with no clear D. The CDR3 has 16 residues. Germline values: CDR1 SGHTA, CDR2 FQGTGA. Trimming removed 2 bases at V and 0 bases at J, with 11 bases between. DNA of the CDR3: TGTGCCAGCAGCTTAGGTGGACCCAGCTCTGGAAACACCATATATTTT. Encoded protein: CASSLGGPSSGNTIYF.

J is TRBJ1-1 and V is TRBV7-9; D is ambiguous. From germline, CDR1 is SEHNR and CDR2 FQNEAQ (reference sequence). V was cut by 2 bases and J by 1 base, with 11 bases left in between. This CDR3 comprises 15 residues. The CDR3 DNA reads TGTGCCAGCAGCTTAAGCCGGACGGGGAACACTGAAGCTTTCTTT. It specifies CASSLSRTGNTEAFF.

The chain couples TRBV20-1 to TRBJ1-5; tentative D call: TRBD1 (5 bases). The CDR3 sequence is 13 residues long. Trimming took 3 bases from V and 7 from J, leaving 13 bases between them. Germline-derived CDR1 and CDR2 are DFQATT and SNEGSKA (reference sequence). For the CDR3, the DNA is TGCAGTGCTAGTGGGGGGTTGTCGCAGCCCCAGCATTTT. It yields the protein CSASGGLSQPQHF.

The chain uses TRBV6-5 and TRBJ1-1; D remains ambiguous. Germline CDR1 MNHEY, CDR2 SVGAGI. CDR3 length: 15 amino acids. The V and J ends lost 2 bases and 3 bases respectively, with 13 bases between them. The CDR3 loop is CASSYGVTLYTEAFF. CDR3 DNA sequence: TGTGCCAGCAGTTACGGTGTAACCCTTTACACTGAAGCTTTCTTT.

This clone appeared a single time. The chain has TRBV27 and TRBJ2-3; D might be TRBD1 (6 bases). V was shortened by 6 bases and J by 0 bases, with 10 bases between the two germline ends. CDR3 length: 14 amino acids. Germline CDR1 and CDR2: MNHEY and SMNVEV (reference sequence). DNA for the CDR3: TGTGCCAGCAGCTCCGACAGGAGCACAGATACGCAGTATTTT. This encodes CASSSDRSTDTQYF.

The chain recombines TRBV29-1 with TRBJ1-1; D uncertain. The CDR3 consists of 13 residues. V lost 8 bases to trimming and J lost 0 bases, with 13 bases between them. The germline V gene has CDR1 SQVTM and CDR2 ANQGSEA. CDR3 region: CSSAVNMNTEAFF. The CDR3, as DNA: TGCAGCTCGGCAGTTAACATGAACACTGAAGCTTTCTTT. The full variable domain, in which reference TRBV29-1 and TRBJ1-1 provide the parts outside the CDR3, is SAVISQKPSRDICQRGTSLTIQCQVDSQVTMMFWYRQQPGQSLTLIATANQGSEATYESGFVIDKFPISRPNLTFSTLTVSNMSPEDSSIYLCSSAVNMNTEAFFGQGTRLTVV.

The V and J genes are TRBV5-8 and TRBJ1-2; TRBD1 agrees at 9 bases. Germline CDR1 and CDR2: SGHTS and YDEGEE. Trimming cost V 4 bases and J 4 bases; bases outside gene matches: 5. This CDR3 has 14 amino acids. The CDR3 bases are TGTGCCAGCAGCCCCGGACAGGGGACCTATGGCTACACCTTC. Translating gives CASSPGQGTYGYTF.

V is TRBV2 and J is TRBJ1-5, with D possibly TRBD1 on 6 matching bases. Germline lookup yields CDR1 SNHLY and CDR2 FYNNEI. This CDR3 has 12 residues. The V end lost 6 bases, the J end lost 4 bases, and 7 bases lay between the germline ends. CDR3 in amino acids: CASSRGNQPQHF. The CDR3 DNA is TGTGCCAGCAGCAGGGGAAATCAGCCCCAGCATTTT.

V and J are TRBV2 and TRBJ1-5; 7 bases line up with TRBD1. CDR3 length equals 15 residues. V trimming: 3 bases; J trimming: 1 base; junction bases outside the gene matches: 3. Germline assignment: CDR1 SNHLY and CDR2 FYNNEI. The CDR3 region is CASSEGQTSNQPQHF. The CDR3 nucleotides read TGTGCCAGCAGTGAGGGACAGACAAGCAATCAGCCCCAGCATTTT.

Note on this clone: This sample also contains other DNA sequences that code for the same CDR3. The gene calls are TRBV10-3 and TRBJ1-2; D uncertain. The CDR3 length is 12 residues. Trimming removed 3 bases at V and 2 bases at J, with 4 bases between. Germline V lookup: CDR1 ENHRY, CDR2 SYGVKD. As DNA, the CDR3 is TGTGCCATCAGTGAAGACAACTATGGCTACACCTTC. Amino acids: CAISEDNYGYTF.

This sequence joins TRBV2 and TRBJ2-2, with TRBD2 matching 9 bases. CDR1 and CDR2 from the germline V gene are SNHLY and FYNNEI. The V and J ends lost 2 bases and 7 bases, in that order; junction bases with no gene match: 8. The CDR3 contains 16 residues. CDR3 sequence: CASSERTSATVGELFF. CDR3 nucleotides: TGTGCCAGCAGTGAAAGGACTAGCGCCACGGTCGGGGAGCTGTTTTTT.

CDR3 protein: CASSRTRSNQPQHF. The DNA for the CDR3 is TGTGCCAGCAGTAGGACTCGTAGCAATCAGCCCCAGCATTTT. The chain joins TRBV2 to TRBJ1-5; D not certain. V lost 5 bases, J lost 0 bases, and 8 bases lay in between. The germline V gene encodes CDR1 SNHLY and CDR2 FYNNEI. The CDR3 is made up of 14 amino acids. Full variable domain (rest looked up from reference TRBV2 and TRBJ1-5): EPEVTQTPSHQVTQMGQEVILRCVPISNHLYFYWYRQILGQKVEFLVSFYNNEISEKSEIFDDQFSVERPDGSNFTLKIRSTKLEDSAMYFCASSRTRSNQPQHFGDGTRLSIL.

This chain joins TRBV10-2 and TRBJ1-2, with 9 bases matching TRBD1. V gave up 8 bases and J gave up 5 bases; unmatched junction bases: 6. The CDR3 covers 13 residues. The germline gives CDR1 WSHSY, CDR2 SAAADI. CDR3 in amino acids: CASGQGPGYGYTF. As DNA, the CDR3 is TGCGCCAGCGGACAGGGGCCAGGGTATGGCTACACCTTC.

This chain joins TRBV6-2 or TRBV6-3 and TRBJ1-5; TRBD1 matches at 7 bases. V gave up 6 bases and J gave up 1 base; unmatched junction bases: 3. This CDR3 is 14 amino acids long. Germline V gene sequence: CDR1 MNHEY, CDR2 SVGEGT. In DNA form, the CDR3 reads TGTGCCAGCAGCCTACAGGGGAGCAATCAGCCCCAGCATTTT. Translation gives CASSLQGSNQPQHF.